Listed below are T cell receptor beta chains from one sample, sequenced in a study of graft-versus-host responses after intestinal transplantation. The protocol was immunoSEQ multiplex PCR, while the TCRdb copy is restricted to in-frame clones and leaves out a portion. The profile shows around 100,000 clones, roughly 87% of them singletons. Their recognized antigens are unknown. The specimen was unstimulated CD4+ T cells sorted from spleen or lymph node cells, collected before transplant. The receptors stem from a human donor who was the organ donor for an intestinal transplant. Each CDR3 is given with its conserved first and last residue. A D gene is named only where the DNA matches it firmly.

d_call,j_call,v_call,cdr3_aa
NA,TRBJ1-2,TRBV28,CATGLQGYQGYTF
NA,TRBJ1-2,TRBV30,CAWSGEVLPGYTF
TRBD1,TRBJ1-3,TRBV6-1,CASSEADRVGNTIYF
NA,TRBJ1-2,TRBV4-2,CASSPTREGSLNYGYTF
TRBD2,TRBJ2-1,TRBV19,CASSIGETSGGYNEQFF
TRBD2,TRBJ2-1,TRBV19,CASRVTLDGGGYNEQFF
TRBD1,TRBJ1-1,TRBV6-6,CASSYSGQGVRTEAFF
TRBD1,TRBJ1-1,TRBV6-5,CASSPEDRRNTEAFF
TRBD2,TRBJ2-3,TRBV5-1,CASSRSGHRGGTDTQYF
NA,TRBJ2-4,TRBV28,CASSLTGAKNIQYF
NA,TRBJ2-7,TRBV28,CASSRVLGFSYEQYF
NA,TRBJ1-5,TRBV5-1,CASSPEQGQPQHF
NA,TRBJ1-1,TRBV5-1,CASSLDLNEAFF
NA,TRBJ2-7,TRBV6-5,CASRKFRTETYEQYF
TRBD2,TRBJ2-1,TRBV28,CASSLFRLAGGDEQFF
NA,TRBJ2-3,TRBV4-1,CASSPLEVRTQYF
TRBD2,TRBJ2-5,TRBV28,CASSHTVAGGQETQYF
NA,TRBJ2-3,TRBV30,CATSLSPYTQYF
TRBD1,TRBJ2-7,TRBV2,CASSGLPGQKFEQYF
TRBD1,TRBJ2-3,TRBV5-3,CARSRTGEYDTQYF
NA,TRBJ1-2,TRBV5-4,CASSLLRQSLTYGYTF
TRBD1,TRBJ1-1,TRBV10-1,CASSDRQGPMNTEAFF
NA,TRBJ1-1,TRBV30,CAWSEVSEAFF
TRBD1,TRBJ2-5,TRBV28,CASRPTGGREETQYF
TRBD2,TRBJ2-3,TRBV5-1,CASSVWRELTDTQYF
NA,TRBJ2-3,TRBV10-3,CATSGSSGSTQYF
NA,TRBJ2-1,TRBV7-2,CASSLRVSSYNEQFF
NA,TRBJ1-4,TRBV4-1,CASSQAWTEKLFF
TRBD1,TRBJ1-2,TRBV7-3,CASSLIPQGDGYTF
NA,TRBJ1-4,TRBV4-1,CASSRALSNEKLFF
TRBD2,TRBJ2-5,TRBV6-5,CASFSGGTGGGTQYF
NA,TRBJ2-7,TRBV18,CASSQSDSYEQYF
TRBD1,TRBJ2-1,TRBV5-1,CASSLMGQGSANEQFF
NA,TRBJ1-2,TRBV19,CASSPGPGGIYGYTF
TRBD1,TRBJ2-3,TRBV19,CASSIDRGQVDTQYF
NA,TRBJ2-5,TRBV27,CASSLKSGGAGGARETQYF
NA,TRBJ2-7,TRBV5-1,CASSLGGRRWEQYF
NA,TRBJ2-5,TRBV19,CASSTTLARQETQYF
NA,TRBJ1-5,TRBV30,CAWSLTQYGTHNQPQHF
TRBD1,TRBJ1-5,TRBV18,CASSLQPGQGGQPQHF
NA,TRBJ1-1,TRBV28,CASRTDGRSNTEAFF
NA,TRBJ2-7,TRBV19,CASSIGGTLSYEQYF
NA,TRBJ1-4,TRBV19,CASSIAAGRGEKLFF
NA,TRBJ1-4,TRBV19,CASSGGNEKLFF
NA,TRBJ2-1,TRBV14,CASSQAGAGNEQFF
NA,TRBJ1-2,TRBV19,CASSIPGATGYTF
NA,TRBJ1-2,TRBV18,CASSPYNDGYTF
NA,TRBJ2-7,TRBV5-1,CASSLRGGNYEQYF
TRBD1,TRBJ2-6,TRBV4-2,CASSQDGTGPISGANVLTF
NA,TRBJ2-2,TRBV5-1,CASSPRAAGELFF
TRBD1,TRBJ2-5,TRBV11-2,CASSLGVQGVSKETQYF
TRBD1,TRBJ1-2,TRBV5-4,CASSHDRAGYTF
TRBD2,TRBJ2-5,TRBV5-6,CASSPTGTSGAFLGETQYF
NA,TRBJ2-2,TRBV4-1,CASSQAHRGGTGELFF
NA,TRBJ1-5,TRBV28,CASSTYRVAQHF
NA,TRBJ2-5,TRBV5-1,CASSFGQGRETQYF
NA,TRBJ1-2,TRBV5-4,CASSLVGVTNYGYTF
TRBD1,TRBJ1-5,TRBV18,CASSPGQGQPQHF
NA,TRBJ1-1,TRBV5-8,CASSLEGSNTEAFF
NA,TRBJ1-2,TRBV11-2,CASSQQSGSTGYTF